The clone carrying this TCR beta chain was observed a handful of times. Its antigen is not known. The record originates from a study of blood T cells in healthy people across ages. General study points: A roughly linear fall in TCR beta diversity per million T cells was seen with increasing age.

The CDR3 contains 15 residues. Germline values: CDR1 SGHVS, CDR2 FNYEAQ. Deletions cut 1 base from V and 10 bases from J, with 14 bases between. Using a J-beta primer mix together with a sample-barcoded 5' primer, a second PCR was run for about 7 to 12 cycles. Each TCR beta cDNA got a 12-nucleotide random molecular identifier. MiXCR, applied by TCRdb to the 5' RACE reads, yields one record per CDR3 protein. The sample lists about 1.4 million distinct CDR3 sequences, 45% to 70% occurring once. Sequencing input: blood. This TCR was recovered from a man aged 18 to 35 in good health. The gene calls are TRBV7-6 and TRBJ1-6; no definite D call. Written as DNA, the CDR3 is TGTGCCAGCAGCTTAGTTACATTCGAGAGGTCACCCCTCCACTTT. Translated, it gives CASSLVTFERSPLHF. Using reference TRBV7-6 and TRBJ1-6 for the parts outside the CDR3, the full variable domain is GAGVSQSPRYKVTKRGQDVALRCDPISGHVSLYWYRQALGQGPEFLTYFNYEAQQDKSGLPNDRFSAERPEGSISTLTIQRTEQRDSAMYRCASSLVTFERSPLHFGNGTRLTVT.